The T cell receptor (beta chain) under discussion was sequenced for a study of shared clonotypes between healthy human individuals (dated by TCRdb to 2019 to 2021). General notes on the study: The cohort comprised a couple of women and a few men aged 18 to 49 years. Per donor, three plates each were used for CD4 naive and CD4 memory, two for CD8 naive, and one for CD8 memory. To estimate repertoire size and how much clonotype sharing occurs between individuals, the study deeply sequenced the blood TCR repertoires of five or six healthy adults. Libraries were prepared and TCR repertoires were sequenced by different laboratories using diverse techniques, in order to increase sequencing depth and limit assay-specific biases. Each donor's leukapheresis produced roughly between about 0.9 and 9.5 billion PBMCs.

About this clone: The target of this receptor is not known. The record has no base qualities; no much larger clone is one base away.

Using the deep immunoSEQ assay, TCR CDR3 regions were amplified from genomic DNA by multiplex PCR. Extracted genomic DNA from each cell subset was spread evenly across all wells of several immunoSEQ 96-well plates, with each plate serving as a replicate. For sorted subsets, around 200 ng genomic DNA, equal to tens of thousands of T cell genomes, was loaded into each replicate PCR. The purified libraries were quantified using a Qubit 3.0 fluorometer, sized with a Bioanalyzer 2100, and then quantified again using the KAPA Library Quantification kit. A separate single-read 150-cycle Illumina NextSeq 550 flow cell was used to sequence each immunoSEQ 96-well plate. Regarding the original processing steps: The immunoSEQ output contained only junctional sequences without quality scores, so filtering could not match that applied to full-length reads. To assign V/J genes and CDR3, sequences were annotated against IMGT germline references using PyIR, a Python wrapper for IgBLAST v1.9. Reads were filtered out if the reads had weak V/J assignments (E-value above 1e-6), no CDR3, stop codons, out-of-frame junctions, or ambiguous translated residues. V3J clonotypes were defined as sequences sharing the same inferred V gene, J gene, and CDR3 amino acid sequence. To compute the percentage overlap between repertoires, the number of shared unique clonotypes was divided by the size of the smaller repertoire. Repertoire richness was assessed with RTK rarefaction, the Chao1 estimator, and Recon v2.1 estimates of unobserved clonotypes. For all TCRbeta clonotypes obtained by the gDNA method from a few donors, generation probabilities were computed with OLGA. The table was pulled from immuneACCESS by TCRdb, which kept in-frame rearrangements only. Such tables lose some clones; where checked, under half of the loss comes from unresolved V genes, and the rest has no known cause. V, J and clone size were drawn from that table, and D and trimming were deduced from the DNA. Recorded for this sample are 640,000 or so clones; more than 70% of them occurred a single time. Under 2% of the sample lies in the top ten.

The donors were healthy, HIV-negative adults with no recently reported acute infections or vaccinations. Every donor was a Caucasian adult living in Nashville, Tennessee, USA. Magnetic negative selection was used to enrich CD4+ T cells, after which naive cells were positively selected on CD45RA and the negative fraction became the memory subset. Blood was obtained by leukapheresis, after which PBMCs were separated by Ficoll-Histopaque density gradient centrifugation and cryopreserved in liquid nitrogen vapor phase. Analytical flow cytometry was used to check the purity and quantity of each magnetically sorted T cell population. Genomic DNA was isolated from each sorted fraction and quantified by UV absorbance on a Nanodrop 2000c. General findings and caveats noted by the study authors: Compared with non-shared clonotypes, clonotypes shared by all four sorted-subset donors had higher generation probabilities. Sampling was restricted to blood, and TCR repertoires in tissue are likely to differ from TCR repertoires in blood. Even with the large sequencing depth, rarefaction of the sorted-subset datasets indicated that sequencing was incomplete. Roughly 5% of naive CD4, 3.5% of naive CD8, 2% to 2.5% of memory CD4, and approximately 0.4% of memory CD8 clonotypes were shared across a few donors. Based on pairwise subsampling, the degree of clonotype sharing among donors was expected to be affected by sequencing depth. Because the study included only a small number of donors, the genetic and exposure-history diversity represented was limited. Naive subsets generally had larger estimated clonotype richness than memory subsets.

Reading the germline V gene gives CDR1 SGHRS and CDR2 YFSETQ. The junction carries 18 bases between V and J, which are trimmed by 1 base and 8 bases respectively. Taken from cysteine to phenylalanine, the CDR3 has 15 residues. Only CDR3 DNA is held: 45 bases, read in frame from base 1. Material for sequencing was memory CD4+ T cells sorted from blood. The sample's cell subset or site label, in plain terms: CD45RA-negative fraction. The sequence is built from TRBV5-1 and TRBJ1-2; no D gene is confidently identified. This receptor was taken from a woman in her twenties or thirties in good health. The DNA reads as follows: TGCGCCAGCAGCTTGTGGTCGACGGTAGATCTGGGCTACACCTTC. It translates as CASSLWSTVDLGYTF.